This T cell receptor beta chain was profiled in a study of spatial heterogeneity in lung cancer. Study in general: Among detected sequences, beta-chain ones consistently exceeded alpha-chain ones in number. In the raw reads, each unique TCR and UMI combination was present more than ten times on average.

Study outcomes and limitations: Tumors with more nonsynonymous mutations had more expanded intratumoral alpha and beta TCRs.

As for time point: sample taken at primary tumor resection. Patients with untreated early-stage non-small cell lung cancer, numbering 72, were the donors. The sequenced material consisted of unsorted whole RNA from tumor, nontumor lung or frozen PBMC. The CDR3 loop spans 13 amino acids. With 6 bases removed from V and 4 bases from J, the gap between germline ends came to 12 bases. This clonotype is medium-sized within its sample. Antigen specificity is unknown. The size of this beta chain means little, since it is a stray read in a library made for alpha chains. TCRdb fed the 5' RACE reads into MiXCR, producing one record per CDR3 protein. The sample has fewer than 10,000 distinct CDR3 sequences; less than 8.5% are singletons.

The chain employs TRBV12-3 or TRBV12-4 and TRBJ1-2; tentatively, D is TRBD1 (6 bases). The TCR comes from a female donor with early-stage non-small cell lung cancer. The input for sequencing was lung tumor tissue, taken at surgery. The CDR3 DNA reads TGTGCCAGCAGCCCCGACAGGTTCTATGGCTACACCTTC. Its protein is CASSPDRFYGYTF.